Below are 15 T cell receptor beta chains sequenced from a single sample in a study of Ad26.COV2.S vaccination and SARS-CoV-2 variants. Method: immunoSEQ multiplex PCR; TCRdb's copy keeps in-frame clones and lacks some. The sample comprises about 280,000 clones, about 89% of which are singletons, and about 3.1% rests with the top ten. Treatment indicated: roughly 19 received Ad26.COV2.S at low or high dose, single or two shots; roughly five received placebo; per-sample allocation not given. Each sample was drawn 63 days after the first injection (of vaccine or placebo). Sequences were derived from peripheral blood, sampled in a trial of Ad26.COV2.S vaccine versus placebo. The receptors originated from a person aged 18-65 years who received the Ad26.COV2.S COVID-19 vaccine or a placebo.

The chain employs TRBV5-1 and TRBJ1-4; D uncertain. Trimming stripped 0 bases from V and 1 base from J, with 7 bases between. The germline gives CDR1 SGHRS, CDR2 YFSETQ. This CDR3 contains 15 residues. The CDR3 DNA follows: TGCGCCAGCAGCTTGGGGGGTCTAACTAATGAAAAACTGTTTTTT. Translated, it gives CASSLGGLTNEKLFF.

The chain combines TRBV5-1 with TRBJ1-6, with D possibly being TRBD1 (5 bases). This CDR3 is built from 14 residues. Germline assignment: CDR1 SGHRS and CDR2 YFSETQ. V was cut by 1 base and J by 8 bases, with 10 bases left in between. CDR3 amino acids: CASSLSGGDSPLHF. The CDR3 bases are TGCGCCAGCAGCTTGTCTGGGGGTGATTCACCCCTCCACTTT. The whole variable domain, filled in from reference TRBV5-1 and TRBJ1-6, reads KAGVTQTPRYLIKTRGQQVTLSCSPISGHRSVSWYQQTPGQGLQFLFEYFSETQRNKGNFPGRFSGRQFSNSRSEMNVSTLELGDSALYLCASSLSGGDSPLHFGNGTRLTVT.

This chain joins TRBV7-6 and TRBJ2-2, with D perhaps matching TRBD2 (6 bases). The CDR3 is 15 amino acids. V was shortened by 1 base and J by 1 base, with 7 bases between the two germline ends. CDR1 is SGHVS, CDR2 FNYEAQ, per germline. In DNA form, the CDR3 reads TGTGCCAGCAGCTTAGTCGGGGGGAACACCGGGGAGCTGTTTTTT. Amino acids: CASSLVGGNTGELFF.

The J gene is TRBJ2-1, the V gene TRBV9; D is perhaps TRBD2 (6 bases). V was cut by 0 bases and J by 6 bases, with 13 bases left in between. Germline CDR1 reads SGDLS; CDR2 reads YYNGEE. The CDR3 extends over 15 amino acids. The CDR3 DNA follows: TGTGCCAGCAGCGTAGACACTGGGGGAGGCAATGAGCAGTTCTTC. Protein: CASSVDTGGGNEQFF.

The rearrangement links TRBV3-1 (or the pseudogene TRBV3-2) to TRBJ1-2; no clear D. CDR1 is LGHDT, CDR2 YNNKEL, per germline (reference sequence). V was cut by 10 bases and J by 2 bases, with 14 bases left in between. This CDR3 comprises 13 residues. In DNA form, the CDR3 reads TGTGCCACTTCTAGGGCGGCGAACTATGGCTACACCTTC. As protein: CATSRAANYGYTF.

This clone was observed once. The rearrangement links TRBV3-1 (or the pseudogene TRBV3-2) to TRBJ2-1; 9 nucleotides agree with TRBD2. Trimming cost V 1 base and J 7 bases; bases outside gene matches: 5. In germline, CDR1 is LGHDT, CDR2 YNNKEL (reference sequence). CDR3 size: 15 residues. The CDR3 DNA reads TGTGCCAGCAGCCAAGGACTAGCGGTCCGTAATGAGCAGTTCTTC. It codes for CASSQGLAVRNEQFF.

This chain connects TRBV9 to TRBJ1-2, with TRBD1 identical over 8 bases. CDR1 is SGDLS, CDR2 YYNGEE, per germline. V lost 3 bases, J lost 0 bases, and 10 bases stayed unmatched. The CDR3 consists of 17 residues. In DNA form, the CDR3 reads TGTGCCAGCAGCGGGAGACAGGGGCATGCCCCTAACTATGGCTACACCTTC. Translated, it gives CASSGRQGHAPNYGYTF.

This chain uses TRBV4-1 with TRBJ2-2; 10 bases line up with TRBD1. Trimming at V came to 4 bases and at J to 4 bases, leaving 6 bases not matched to a gene. The CDR3 consists of 16 residues. Germline V CDR1 and CDR2: MGHRA, YSYEKL. The CDR3 sequence is CASSRPGQGPTGELFF. CDR3 DNA sequence: TGCGCCAGCAGCCGTCCGGGACAGGGGCCCACCGGGGAGCTGTTTTTT.

This clone was counted once. The gene calls are TRBV6-5 and TRBJ2-7; perhaps TRBD2 as D (6 bases). Per germline, CDR1 MNHEY and CDR2 SVGAGI. This CDR3 is built from 12 residues. The germline V and J ends were trimmed by 10 bases and 2 bases, with 12 bases remaining between them. The chain's CDR3 is CATQRVTYEQYF. CDR3 sequence (DNA): TGTGCCACCCAGCGGGTTACCTACGAGCAGTACTTC.

V is TRBV27 and J is TRBJ1-5; 8 bases match TRBD1. This CDR3 contains 15 residues. V was pared by 4 bases and J by 5 bases, with 7 bases of the junction left unmatched. Germline V gene data show CDR1 as MNHEY and CDR2 as SMNVEV (reference sequence). This CDR3 is CASSSGTGRHQPQHF. The DNA for the CDR3 is TGTGCCAGCAGTTCAGGGACAGGTAGACATCAGCCCCAGCATTTT.

The chain joins TRBV6-5 to TRBJ2-3, with a tentative D call TRBD2 (7 bases). Germline assignment: CDR1 MNHEY and CDR2 SVGAGI. Trimming left V 0 bases short and J 5 bases short, with 12 bases between. The CDR3 runs 15 residues. CDR3 region: CASSYSRGAKDTQYF. The DNA of the CDR3 is TGTGCCAGCAGTTACTCACGGGGGGCCAAAGATACGCAGTATTTT.

A single count supports this clone. The chain uses TRBV6-5 and TRBJ1-2; a possible D gene is TRBD1 (5 bases). This CDR3 is built from 14 residues. Germline CDR1 MNHEY, CDR2 SVGAGI. Trimming took off 0 bases at V and 6 bases at J, with 11 bases between the two ends. Written as DNA, the CDR3 is TGTGCCAGCAGTTACTCGAACACGGGGCATGGCTACACCTTC. Translated, it gives CASSYSNTGHGYTF.

The J gene is TRBJ1-2, the V gene TRBV5-1, with 7 bases lining up with TRBD1. The CDR3 sequence is 13 residues long. Germline CDR1 SGHRS, CDR2 YFSETQ. Trimming removed 0 bases from V and 6 bases from J; junction bases left unmatched: 2. The CDR3: CASSLGTGNGYTF. The CDR3 DNA sequence: TGCGCCAGCAGCTTGGGGACAGGCAATGGCTACACCTTC.

The V and J genes are TRBV3-1 (or the pseudogene TRBV3-2) and TRBJ1-1, with 7 bases lining up with TRBD1. V lost 2 bases to trimming and J lost 2 bases; unmatched junction nucleotides: 5. CDR1 and CDR2 (germline): LGHDT, YNNKEL (reference sequence). The CDR3 totals 15 residues. The CDR3 DNA follows: TGTGCCAGCAGCCAACAGGGGGAGCTTAACACTGAAGCTTTCTTT. This sequence encodes CASSQQGELNTEAFF.

V gene TRBV7-2 combines with J gene TRBJ1-2; D remains unclear. Germline lookup yields CDR1 SGHTA and CDR2 FQGNSA. The V end was cut by 5 bases, the J end by 3 bases, with 16 bases between. The CDR3 is made up of 15 amino acids. In nucleotides, the CDR3 is TGTGCCAGCAGCCCCGCCCGGGTCGGGTACTATGGCTACACCTTC. Translated: CASSPARVGYYGYTF.